Below are 9 T cell receptor beta chains sequenced from a single sample in a study of T cells in Graves' hyperthyroidism and ophthalmopathy. Amplification yielded TCR beta CDR3 regions, with RNA transcripts as the source. Using the HTBI primer set, a first-round RT-PCR was run on the TCR CDR3. TCRdb reprocessed the multiplex PCR reads via MiXCR and lists one record per CDR3 protein. The sample consists of fewer than 450,000 distinct CDR3 sequences, 12% to 15% of them appearing once. The sample taken for sequencing was blood. These receptor sequences come from a woman aged 60 to 75 with Graves' ophthalmopathy.

This clonotype came up many times. The chain couples TRBV10-1 to TRBJ2-7, with D maybe TRBD2 (7 bases). Trimming cost V 0 bases and J 6 bases, with 24 bases left between them. This CDR3 spans 18 amino acids. Per germline, CDR1 WNHNN and CDR2 SYGVQD (reference sequence). The CDR3 sequence is CASSESKLGASGGREQYF. The CDR3 nucleotides read TGCGCCAGCAGTGAGTCGAAACTGGGGGCTTCCGGGGGGCGCGAGCAGTACTTC.

In its sample, this clonotype was seen a few times. The chain employs TRBV29-1 and TRBJ2-5, with D possibly called TRBD1 or TRBD2 (5 bases each). Germline assignment: CDR1 SQVTM and CDR2 ANQGSEA. The length of the CDR3 is 12 residues. CDR3 residues: CTGAGTTETQYF. CDR3 DNA sequence: TGCACCGGCGCCGGGACGACAGAGACCCAGTACTTC.

This clonotype turned up a few times. The rearrangement joins TRBV28 to TRBJ1-1; 9 nucleotides agree with TRBD1. Germline values: CDR1 MDHEN, CDR2 SYDVKM. The CDR3 length is 15 residues. Losses at the gene ends were 2 bases for V and 1 base for J; bases not matched to a gene: 2. The CDR3 reads CASSLAGQGNTEAFF. Written as DNA, the CDR3 is TGTGCCAGCAGTTTAGCGGGACAGGGGAACACTGAAGCTTTCTTT.

There are many counts of this clonotype. V gene TRBV3-1 combines with J gene TRBJ2-1; 7 bases map to TRBD1. The V segment lost 4 bases and the J segment 2 bases; nucleotides outside the gene matches: 5. The CDR3 contains 15 residues. CDR1 and CDR2 (germline): LGHDT, YNNKEL (reference sequence). For the CDR3, the DNA is TGTGCCAGCAGCCCTGGACAGGAGACCTACAATGAGCAGTTCTTC. Translating it yields CASSPGQETYNEQFF.

This clonotype showed up just a few times. The rearrangement joins TRBV19 to TRBJ1-5; D uncertain. V was shortened by 4 bases and J by 0 bases, with 7 bases between the two germline ends. CDR1 and CDR2 from the germline V gene are LNHDA and SQIVND (reference sequence). The CDR3 contains 14 residues. The CDR3, as DNA: TGTGCCAGTAGTAGCGCCAATAGCAATCAGCCCCAGCATTTT. Translation: CASSSANSNQPQHF.

This clonotype was seen a handful of times. The rearrangement links TRBV12-3 or TRBV12-4 to TRBJ1-6; D perhaps matches TRBD1 (6 bases). The CDR3 is 13 residues long. V was shortened by 11 bases and J by 6 bases, with 14 bases between the two germline ends. As DNA, the CDR3 is TGTGCCTCTGGACAGAACTTTAATTCACCCCTCCACTTT. As protein: CASGQNFNSPLHF.

This clonotype was picked up many times. The chain links TRBV6-2 or TRBV6-3 to TRBJ1-2; no firm D call. The CDR3 covers 11 residues. Trimming took 2 bases from V and 6 from J, leaving 4 bases between them. Germline CDR1 is MNHEY and CDR2 is SVGEGT. The CDR3 sequence: CASSYRDGYTF. DNA for the CDR3: TGTGCCAGCAGTTACAGGGATGGCTACACCTTC.

V gene TRBV7-9 combines with J gene TRBJ1-1, with D possibly being TRBD1 (5 bases). This CDR3 contains 16 residues. Germline CDR1 reads SEHNR; CDR2 reads FQNEAQ (reference sequence). Trimming left V 4 bases short and J 3 bases short, with 18 bases between. The CDR3 DNA sequence: TGTGCCAGCAGCTCCGGGACGGTCTCTTTGGACACTGAAGCTTTCTTT. Protein: CASSSGTVSLDTEAFF.

There are many counts of this clonotype. For the CDR3, the DNA is TGTGCCAGCAGTACCTCGGGGGGAATCACAGAGACCCAGTACTTC. This encodes CASSTSGGITETQYF. V is TRBV28 and J is TRBJ2-5, with 7 bases fitting TRBD2. With 5 bases clipped from V and 4 bases from J, the junction kept 10 bases outside the gene matches. The CDR3 is made up of 15 amino acids. Per the germline V gene, CDR1 is MDHEN and CDR2 is SYDVKM.